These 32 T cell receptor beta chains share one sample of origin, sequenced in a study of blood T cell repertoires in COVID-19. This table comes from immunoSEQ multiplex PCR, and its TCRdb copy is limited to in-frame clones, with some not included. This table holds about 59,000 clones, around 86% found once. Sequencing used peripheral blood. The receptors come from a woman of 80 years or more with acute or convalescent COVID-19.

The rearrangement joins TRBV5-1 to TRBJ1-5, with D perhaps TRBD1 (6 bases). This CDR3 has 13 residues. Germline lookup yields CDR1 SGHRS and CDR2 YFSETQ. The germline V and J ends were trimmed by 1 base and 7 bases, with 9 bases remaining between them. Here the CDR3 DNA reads TGCGCCAGCAGCTTGTTCAGGGGCCAGCCCCAGCATTTT. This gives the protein CASSLFRGQPQHF.

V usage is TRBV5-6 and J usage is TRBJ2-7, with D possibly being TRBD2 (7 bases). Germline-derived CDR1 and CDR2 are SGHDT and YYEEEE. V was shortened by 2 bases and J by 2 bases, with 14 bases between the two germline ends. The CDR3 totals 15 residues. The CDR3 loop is CASSLGGGIAYEQYF. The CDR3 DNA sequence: TGTGCCAGCAGCTTAGGGGGGGGCATAGCCTACGAGCAGTACTTC.

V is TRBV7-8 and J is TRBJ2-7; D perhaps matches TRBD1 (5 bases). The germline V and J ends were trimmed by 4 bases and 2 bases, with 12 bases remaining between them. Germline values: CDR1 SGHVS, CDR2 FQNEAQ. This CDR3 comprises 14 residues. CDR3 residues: CASSSDRVTYEQYF. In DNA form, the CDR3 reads TGTGCCAGCAGCTCCGACAGAGTTACCTACGAGCAGTACTTC.

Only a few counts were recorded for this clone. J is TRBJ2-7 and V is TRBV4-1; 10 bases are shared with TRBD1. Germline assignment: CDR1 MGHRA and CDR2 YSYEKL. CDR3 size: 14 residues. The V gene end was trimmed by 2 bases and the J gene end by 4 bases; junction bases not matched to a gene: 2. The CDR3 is CASSQPGQGYEQYF. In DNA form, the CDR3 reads TGCGCCAGCAGCCAACCGGGACAGGGGTACGAGCAGTACTTC.

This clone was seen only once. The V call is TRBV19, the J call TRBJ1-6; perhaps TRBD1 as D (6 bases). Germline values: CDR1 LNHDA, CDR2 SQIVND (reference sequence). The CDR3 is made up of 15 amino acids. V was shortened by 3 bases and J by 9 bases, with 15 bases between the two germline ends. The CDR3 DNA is TGTGCCAGTAGTATTTCACTACAGGGACGTTCACCCCTCCACTTT. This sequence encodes CASSISLQGRSPLHF.

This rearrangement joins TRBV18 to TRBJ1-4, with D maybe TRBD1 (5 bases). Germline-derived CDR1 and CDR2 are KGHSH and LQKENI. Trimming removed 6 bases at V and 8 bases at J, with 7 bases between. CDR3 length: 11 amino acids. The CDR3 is CASSGGEKLFF. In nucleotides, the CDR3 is TGTGCCAGCTCCGGGGGGGAAAAACTGTTTTTT.

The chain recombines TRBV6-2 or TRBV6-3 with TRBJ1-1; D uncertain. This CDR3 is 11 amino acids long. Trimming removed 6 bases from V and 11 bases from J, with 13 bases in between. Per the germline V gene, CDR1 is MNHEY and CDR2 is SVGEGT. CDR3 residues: CASSHGSKAFF. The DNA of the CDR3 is TGTGCCAGCAGCCACGGGTCAAAGGCTTTCTTT.

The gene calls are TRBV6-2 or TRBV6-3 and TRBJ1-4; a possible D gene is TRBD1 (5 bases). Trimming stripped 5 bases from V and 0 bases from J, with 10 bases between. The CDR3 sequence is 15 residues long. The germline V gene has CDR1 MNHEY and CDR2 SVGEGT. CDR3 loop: CASSQDRATNEKLFF. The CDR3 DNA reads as TGTGCCAGCAGTCAAGACAGAGCAACTAATGAAAAACTGTTTTTT.

CDR3 region: CASSIGTTEGEQYF. The CDR3 DNA reads TGTGCCAGCAGTATCGGGACCACGGAGGGGGAGCAGTACTTC. This rearrangement joins TRBV7-2 to TRBJ2-7, with a possible D match to TRBD2 (6 bases). Germline V CDR1 and CDR2: SGHTA, FQGNSA. V was shortened by 6 bases and J by 7 bases, with 19 bases between the two germline ends. CDR3 size: 14 residues. Looking up the rest from reference TRBV7-2 and TRBJ2-7 gives the full variable domain: GAGVSQSPSNKVTEKGKDVELRCDPISGHTALYWYRQSLGQGLEFLIYFQGNSAPDKSGLPSDRFSAERTGGSVSTLTIQRTQQEDSAVYLCASSIGTTEGEQYFGPGTRLTVT.

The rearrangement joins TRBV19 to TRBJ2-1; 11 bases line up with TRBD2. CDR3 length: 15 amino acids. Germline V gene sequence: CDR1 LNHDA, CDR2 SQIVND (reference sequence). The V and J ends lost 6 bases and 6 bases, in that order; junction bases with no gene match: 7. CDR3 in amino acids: CASSTLAGDPNEQFF. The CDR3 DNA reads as TGTGCCAGTAGCACACTAGCGGGGGATCCCAATGAGCAGTTCTTC.

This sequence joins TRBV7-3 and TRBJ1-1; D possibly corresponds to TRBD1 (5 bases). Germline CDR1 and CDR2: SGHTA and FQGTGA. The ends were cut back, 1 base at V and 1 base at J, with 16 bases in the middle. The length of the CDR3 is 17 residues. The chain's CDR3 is CASSLSGGRGPNTEAFF. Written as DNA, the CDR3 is TGTGCCAGCAGCTTAAGTGGGGGGAGGGGACCGAACACTGAAGCTTTCTTT.

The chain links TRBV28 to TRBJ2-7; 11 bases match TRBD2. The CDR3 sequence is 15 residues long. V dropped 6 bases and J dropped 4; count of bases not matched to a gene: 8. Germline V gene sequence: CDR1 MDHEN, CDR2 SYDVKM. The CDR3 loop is CASSQLAGVMYEQYF. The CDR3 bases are TGTGCCAGCAGCCAACTAGCGGGAGTAATGTACGAGCAGTACTTC. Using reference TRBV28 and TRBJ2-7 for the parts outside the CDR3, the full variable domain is DVKVTQSSRYLVKRTGEKVFLECVQDMDHENMFWYRQDPGLGLRLIYFSYDVKMKEKGDIPEGYSVSREKKERFSLILESASTNQTSMYLCASSQLAGVMYEQYFGPGTRLTVT.

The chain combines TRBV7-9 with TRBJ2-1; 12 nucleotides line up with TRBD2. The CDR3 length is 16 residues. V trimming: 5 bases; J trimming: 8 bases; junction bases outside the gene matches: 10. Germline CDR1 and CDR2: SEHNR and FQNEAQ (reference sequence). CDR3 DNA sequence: TGTGCCAGCAGCAAAACTAGCGGGGGGTTTTGGGATGAGCAGTTCTTC. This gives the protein CASSKTSGGFWDEQFF.

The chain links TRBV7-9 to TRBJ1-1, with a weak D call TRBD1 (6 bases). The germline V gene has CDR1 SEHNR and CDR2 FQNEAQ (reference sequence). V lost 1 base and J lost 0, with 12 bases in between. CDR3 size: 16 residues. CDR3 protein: CASSLGRGALNTEAFF. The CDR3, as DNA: TGTGCCAGCAGCTTAGGACGGGGGGCACTGAACACTGAAGCTTTCTTT.

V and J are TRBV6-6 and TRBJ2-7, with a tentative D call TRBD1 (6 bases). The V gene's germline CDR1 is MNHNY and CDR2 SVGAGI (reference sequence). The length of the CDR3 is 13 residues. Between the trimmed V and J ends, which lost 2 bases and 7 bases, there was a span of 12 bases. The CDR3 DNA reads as TGTGCCAGCAGTTACCAGGGGTCGGGGGAGCAGTACTTC. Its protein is CASSYQGSGEQYF.

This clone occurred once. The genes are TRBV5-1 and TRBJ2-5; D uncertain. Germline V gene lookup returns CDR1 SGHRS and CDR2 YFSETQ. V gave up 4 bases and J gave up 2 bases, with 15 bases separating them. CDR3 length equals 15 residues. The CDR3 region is CASSQIPGLQETQYF. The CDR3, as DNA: TGCGCCAGCAGCCAAATACCGGGTCTTCAAGAGACCCAGTACTTC.

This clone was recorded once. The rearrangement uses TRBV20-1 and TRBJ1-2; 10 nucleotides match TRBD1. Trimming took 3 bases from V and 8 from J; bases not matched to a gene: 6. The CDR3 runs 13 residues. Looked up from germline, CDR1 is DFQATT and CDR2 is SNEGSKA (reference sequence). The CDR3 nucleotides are TGCAGTGCTAGTGGACAGGGGGAAGGGGGCTACACCTTC. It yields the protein CSASGQGEGGYTF.

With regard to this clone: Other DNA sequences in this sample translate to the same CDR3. The CDR3 protein is CASSVGQSNTEAFF. The CDR3 nucleotides read TGTGCCAGCAGCGTAGGACAGTCGAACACTGAAGCTTTCTTT. This rearrangement joins TRBV9 to TRBJ1-1; a weak D match, TRBD1 (5 bases). Per germline, CDR1 SGDLS and CDR2 YYNGEE. The CDR3 length is 14 residues. V was cut by 0 bases and J by 1 base, with 7 bases left in between.

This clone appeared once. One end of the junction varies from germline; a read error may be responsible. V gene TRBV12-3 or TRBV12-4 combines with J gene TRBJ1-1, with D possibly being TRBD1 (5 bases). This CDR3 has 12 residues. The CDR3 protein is CASGLGGGEAFF. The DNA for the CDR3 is TGTGCCAGCGGTTTGGGGGGGGGTGAAGCTTTCTTT.

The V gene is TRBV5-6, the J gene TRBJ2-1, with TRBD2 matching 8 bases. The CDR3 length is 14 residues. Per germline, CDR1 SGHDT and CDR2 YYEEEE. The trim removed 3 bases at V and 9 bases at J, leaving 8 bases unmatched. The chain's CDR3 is CASSSTAGDSEQFF. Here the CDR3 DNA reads TGTGCCAGCAGCTCCACAGCGGGAGACAGTGAGCAGTTCTTC.

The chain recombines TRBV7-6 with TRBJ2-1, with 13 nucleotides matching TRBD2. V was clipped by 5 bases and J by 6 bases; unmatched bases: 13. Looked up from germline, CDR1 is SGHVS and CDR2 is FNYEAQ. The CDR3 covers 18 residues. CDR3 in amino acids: CASSLTRTSGRGVNEQFF. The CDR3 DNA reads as TGTGCCAGCAGCCTCACCAGGACTAGCGGGAGAGGCGTCAATGAGCAGTTCTTC.

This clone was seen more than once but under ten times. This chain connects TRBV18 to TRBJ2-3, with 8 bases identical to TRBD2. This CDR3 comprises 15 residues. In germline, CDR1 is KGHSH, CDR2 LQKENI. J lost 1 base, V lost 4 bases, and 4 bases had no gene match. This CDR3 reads CASSLTSGRTDTQYF. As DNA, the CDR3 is TGTGCCAGCTCACTAACTAGCGGCCGCACAGATACGCAGTATTTT.

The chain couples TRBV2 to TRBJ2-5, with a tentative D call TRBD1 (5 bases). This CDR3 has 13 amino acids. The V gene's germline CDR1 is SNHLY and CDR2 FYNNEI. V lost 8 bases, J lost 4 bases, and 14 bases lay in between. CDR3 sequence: CASGADLGETQYF. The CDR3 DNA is TGTGCCAGCGGGGCAGATCTGGGAGAGACCCAGTACTTC.

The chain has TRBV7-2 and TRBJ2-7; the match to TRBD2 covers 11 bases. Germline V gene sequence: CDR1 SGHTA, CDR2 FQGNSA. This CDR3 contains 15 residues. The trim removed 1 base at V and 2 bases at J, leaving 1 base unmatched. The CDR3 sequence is CASSLGLAGPYEQYF. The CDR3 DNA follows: TGTGCCAGCAGCTTAGGACTAGCGGGGCCCTACGAGCAGTACTTC. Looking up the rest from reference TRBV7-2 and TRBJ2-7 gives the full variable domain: GAGVSQSPSNKVTEKGKDVELRCDPISGHTALYWYRQSLGQGLEFLIYFQGNSAPDKSGLPSDRFSAERTGGSVSTLTIQRTQQEDSAVYLCASSLGLAGPYEQYFGPGTRLTVT.

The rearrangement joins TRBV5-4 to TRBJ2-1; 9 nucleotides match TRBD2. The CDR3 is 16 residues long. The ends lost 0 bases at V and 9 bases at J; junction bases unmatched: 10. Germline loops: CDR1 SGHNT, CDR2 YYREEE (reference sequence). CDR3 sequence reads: CASSLALAGGSGEQFF. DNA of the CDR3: TGTGCCAGCAGCTTGGCGTTGGCGGGGGGGTCAGGTGAGCAGTTCTTC.

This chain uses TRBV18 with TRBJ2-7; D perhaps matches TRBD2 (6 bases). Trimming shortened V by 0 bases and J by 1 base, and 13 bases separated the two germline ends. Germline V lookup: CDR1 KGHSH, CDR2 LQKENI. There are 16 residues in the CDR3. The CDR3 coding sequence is TGTGCCAGCTCACCACCGAGGCGGGGAGAGTCCTACGAGCAGTACTTC. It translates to CASSPPRRGESYEQYF.

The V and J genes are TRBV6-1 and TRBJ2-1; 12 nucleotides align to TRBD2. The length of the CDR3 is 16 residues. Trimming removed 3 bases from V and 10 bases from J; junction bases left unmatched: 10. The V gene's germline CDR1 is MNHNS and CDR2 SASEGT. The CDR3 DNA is TGTGCCAGCAGTGAGGAGGGACTAGCGGGCGATTGGGAGCAGTTCTTC. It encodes CASSEEGLAGDWEQFF.

This CDR3 reads CASSFTLAGGQSIGEQYF. Here the CDR3 DNA reads TGTGCCAGCAGTTTCACTCTCGCGGGGGGACAATCAATTGGCGAGCAGTACTTC. This chain joins TRBV27 and TRBJ2-7; 8 bases line up with TRBD2. J gave up 6 bases and V 3 bases, and 19 bases lay outside the gene matches. The CDR3 runs 18 residues. Per germline, CDR1 MNHEY and CDR2 SMNVEV (reference sequence).

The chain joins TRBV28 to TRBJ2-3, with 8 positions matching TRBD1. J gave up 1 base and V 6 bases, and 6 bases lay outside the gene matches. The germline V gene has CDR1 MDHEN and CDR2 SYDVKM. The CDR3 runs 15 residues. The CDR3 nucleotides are TGTGCCAGCAGGAAAAGACAGGGGCGCACAGATACGCAGTATTTT. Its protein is CASRKRQGRTDTQYF.

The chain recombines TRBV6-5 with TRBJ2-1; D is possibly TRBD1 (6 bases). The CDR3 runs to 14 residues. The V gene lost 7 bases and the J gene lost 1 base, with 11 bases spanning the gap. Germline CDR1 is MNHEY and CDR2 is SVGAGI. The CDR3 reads CASTQGRSYNEQFF. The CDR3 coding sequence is TGTGCCAGCACCCAGGGGCGGTCCTACAATGAGCAGTTCTTC.

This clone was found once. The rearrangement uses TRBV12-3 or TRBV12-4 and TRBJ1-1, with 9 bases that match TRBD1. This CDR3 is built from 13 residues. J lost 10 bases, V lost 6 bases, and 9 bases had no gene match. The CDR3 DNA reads TGTGCCAGCAGGGATACAGGGGGCGATGCAGCTTTCTTT. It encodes CASRDTGGDAAFF.

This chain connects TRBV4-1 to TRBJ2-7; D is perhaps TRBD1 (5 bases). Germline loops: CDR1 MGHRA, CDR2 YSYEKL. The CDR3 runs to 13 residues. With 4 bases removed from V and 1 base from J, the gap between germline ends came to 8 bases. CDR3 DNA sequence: TGCGCCAGCAGCCTTCAGGGATCCTACGAGCAGTACTTC. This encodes CASSLQGSYEQYF.